Each of the 8 T cell receptor beta chains below was sequenced from the same sample in a study of blood T cell repertoires in COVID-19. Clones were read by immunoSEQ multiplex PCR, and TCRdb kept only the in-frame ones, dropping some. This table has about 500,000 clones, roughly nine tenths appearing once. The sequenced material came from PBMCs or T cells enriched from blood (not recorded which). These receptors were collected from a young woman who had recovered from COVID-19.

This chain joins TRBV19 and TRBJ1-5, with TRBD1 matching over 7 bases. The CDR3 is 15 residues long. Germline CDR1 reads LNHDA; CDR2 reads SQIVND (reference sequence). V shed 6 bases and J 6 bases; nucleotides not matched to a gene: 11. CDR3 sequence (DNA): TGTGCCAGTAGCCAGCCAGGGGGATCAGGTCAGCCCCAGCATTTT. Its translation is CASSQPGGSGQPQHF.

V usage is TRBV5-1 and J usage is TRBJ2-5; a weak D match, TRBD1 (5 bases). The germline V gene has CDR1 SGHRS and CDR2 YFSETQ. The CDR3 runs to 12 residues. V gave up 2 bases and J gave up 4 bases, with 6 bases separating them. The CDR3 here is CASSFQGETQYF. In DNA, the CDR3 is TGCGCCAGCAGCTTTCAGGGAGAGACCCAGTACTTC.

The genes are TRBV27 and TRBJ1-6; D remains unclear. The CDR3 has 15 residues. Germline-derived CDR1 and CDR2 are MNHEY and SMNVEV (reference sequence). Deletions cut 4 bases from V and 6 bases from J, with 13 bases between. The CDR3 sequence is CASSSYDASNSPLHF. The CDR3 DNA sequence: TGTGCCAGCAGTTCCTATGACGCTAGTAATTCACCCCTCCACTTT.

The chain is built from TRBV18 and TRBJ1-3; D ambiguous. V lost 6 bases, J lost 0 bases, and 12 bases lay in between. This CDR3 contains 15 residues. CDR1 and CDR2 (germline): KGHSH, LQKENI. The CDR3, as DNA: TGTGCCAGCTCCCAAGCGGGAGTCTCTGGAAACACCATATATTTT. Translating it yields CASSQAGVSGNTIYF.

The chain recombines TRBV12-3 or TRBV12-4 with TRBJ1-4; possible D gene TRBD1, 6 bases. Trimming removed 8 bases at V and 7 bases at J, with 14 bases between. This CDR3 has 13 amino acids. CDR3 bases: TGTGCCAGCTGCCGGACAGCGAGTGAAAAACTGTTTTTT. Its protein is CASCRTASEKLFF.

This clone has only a few counts. The V and J genes are TRBV30 and TRBJ1-3; D is unresolved. The CDR3 has 15 amino acids. Trimming left V 1 base short and J 3 bases short, with 13 bases between. The germline V gene has CDR1 GTSNPN and CDR2 SVGIG (reference sequence). CDR3 protein: CAWSDGGPGGNTIYF. In DNA form, the CDR3 reads TGTGCCTGGAGTGACGGAGGGCCAGGTGGAAACACCATATATTTT.

The chain uses TRBV18 and TRBJ1-1; 9 bases are a match to TRBD1. There are 14 residues in the CDR3. CDR1 is KGHSH, CDR2 LQKENI, per germline. V was clipped by 5 bases and J by 1 base; unmatched bases: 2. The CDR3 reads CASSEGQGNTEAFF. The CDR3, as DNA: TGTGCCAGCTCAGAGGGACAGGGGAACACTGAAGCTTTCTTT.

The rearrangement uses TRBV19 and TRBJ1-1; D remains unclear. Germline CDR1 and CDR2: LNHDA and SQIVND (reference sequence). V lost 5 bases and J 1 base, leaving 11 bases between the germline ends. The CDR3 has 14 residues. In DNA, the CDR3 is TGTGCCAGTAGTGTCGGGGAGGGGAACACTGAAGCTTTCTTT. Its translation: CASSVGEGNTEAFF.